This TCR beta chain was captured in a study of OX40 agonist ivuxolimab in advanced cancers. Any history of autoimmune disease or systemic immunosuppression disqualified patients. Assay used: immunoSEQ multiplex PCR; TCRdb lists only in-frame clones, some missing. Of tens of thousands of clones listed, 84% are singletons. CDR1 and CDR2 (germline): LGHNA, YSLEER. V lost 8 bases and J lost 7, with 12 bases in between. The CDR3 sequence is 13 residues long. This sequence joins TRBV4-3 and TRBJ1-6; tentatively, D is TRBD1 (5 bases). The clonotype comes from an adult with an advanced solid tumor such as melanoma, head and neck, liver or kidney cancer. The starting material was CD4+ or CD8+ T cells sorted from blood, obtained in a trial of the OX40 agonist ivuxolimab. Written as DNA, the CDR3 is TGCGCCAGCGGGGCCGACGCAAATTCACCCCTCCACTTT. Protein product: CASGADANSPLHF.